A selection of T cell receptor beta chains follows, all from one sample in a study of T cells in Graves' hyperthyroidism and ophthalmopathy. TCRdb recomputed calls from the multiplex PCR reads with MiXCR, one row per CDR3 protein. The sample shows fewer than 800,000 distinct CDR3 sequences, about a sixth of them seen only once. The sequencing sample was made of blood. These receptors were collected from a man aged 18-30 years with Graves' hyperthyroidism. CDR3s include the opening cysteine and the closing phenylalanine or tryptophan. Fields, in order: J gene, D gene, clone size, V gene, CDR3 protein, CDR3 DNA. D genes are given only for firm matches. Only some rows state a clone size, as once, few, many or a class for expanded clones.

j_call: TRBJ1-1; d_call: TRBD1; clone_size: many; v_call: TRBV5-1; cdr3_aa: CASSLQGGNTEAFF; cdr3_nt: TGCGCCAGCAGCCTACAGGGGGGGAACACTGAAGCTTTCTTT
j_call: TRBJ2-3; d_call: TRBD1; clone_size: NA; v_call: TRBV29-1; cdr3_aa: CSVYGTGGLDTQYF; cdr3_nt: TGCAGCGTATACGGGACAGGGGGCTTGGATACGCAGTATTTT
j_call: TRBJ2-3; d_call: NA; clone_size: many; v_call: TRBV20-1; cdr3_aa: CSARVYTDTQYF; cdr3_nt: TGCAGTGCTAGAGTCTACACAGATACGCAGTATTTT
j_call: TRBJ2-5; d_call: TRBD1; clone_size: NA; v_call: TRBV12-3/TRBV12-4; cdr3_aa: CASSNRDRGRETQYF; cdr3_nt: TGTGCCAGCAGTAACCGGGACAGGGGTCGGGAGACCCAGTACTTC
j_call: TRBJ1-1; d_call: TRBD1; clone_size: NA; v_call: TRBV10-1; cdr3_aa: CASSERPPGQGMNTEAFF; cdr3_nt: TGCGCCAGCAGTGAGAGGCCCCCGGGACAGGGCATGAACACTGAAGCTTTCTTT
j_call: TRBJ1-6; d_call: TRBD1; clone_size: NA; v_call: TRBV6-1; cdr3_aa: CASTVENRGLTPLHF; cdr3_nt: TGTGCCAGCACCGTGGAAAACAGGGGGTTGACACCCCTCCACTTT
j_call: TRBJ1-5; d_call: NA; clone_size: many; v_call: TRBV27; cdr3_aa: CASSFTGWQPQHF; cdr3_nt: TGTGCCAGCAGTTTCACAGGGTGGCAGCCCCAGCATTTT
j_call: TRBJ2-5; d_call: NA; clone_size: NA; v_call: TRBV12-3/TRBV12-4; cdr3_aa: CASTIGAQETQYF; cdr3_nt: TGTGCCAGCACCATCGGAGCACAAGAGACCCAGTACTTC
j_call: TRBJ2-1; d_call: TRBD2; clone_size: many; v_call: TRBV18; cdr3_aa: CASSPPFGRTYNEQFF; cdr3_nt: TGTGCCAGCTCACCACCCTTCGGGAGGACCTACAATGAGCAGTTCTTC
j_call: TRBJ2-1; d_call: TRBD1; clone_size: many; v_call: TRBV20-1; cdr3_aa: CSARDRSYNEQFF; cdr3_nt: TGCAGTGCTAGGGACAGGTCCTACAATGAGCAGTTCTTC
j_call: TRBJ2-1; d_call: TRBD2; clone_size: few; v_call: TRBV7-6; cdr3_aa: CASSEGLAGADEQFF; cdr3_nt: TGTGCCAGCAGCGAGGGACTAGCGGGAGCGGATGAGCAGTTCTTC
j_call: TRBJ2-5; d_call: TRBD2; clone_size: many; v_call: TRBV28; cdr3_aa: CASSGLVRLQETQYF; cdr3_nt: TGTGCCAGCAGTGGACTAGTAAGACTCCAAGAGACCCAGTACTTC
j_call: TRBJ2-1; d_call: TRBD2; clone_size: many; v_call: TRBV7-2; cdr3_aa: CASSFYSGSGNEQFF; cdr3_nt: TGTGCCAGCAGCTTTTACAGCGGGAGTGGAAATGAGCAGTTCTTC
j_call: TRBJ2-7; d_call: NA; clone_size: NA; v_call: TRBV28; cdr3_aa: CASSFLPKYEQYF; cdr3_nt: TGTGCCAGCAGTTTCCTACCGAAGTACGAGCAGTACTTC
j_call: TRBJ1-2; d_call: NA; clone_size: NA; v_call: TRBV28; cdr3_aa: CASTVWGQGGYTF; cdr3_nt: TGTGCCAGCACCGTTTGGGGGCAAGGTGGCTACACCTTC
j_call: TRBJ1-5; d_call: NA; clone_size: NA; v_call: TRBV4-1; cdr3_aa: CASSQGPGRRGNQPQHF; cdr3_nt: TGCGCCAGCAGCCAAGGACCCGGGAGGAGGGGCAATCAGCCCCAGCATTTT
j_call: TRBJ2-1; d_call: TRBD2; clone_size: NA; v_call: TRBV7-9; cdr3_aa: CASSSIGPSGGSSYNEQFF; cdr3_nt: TGTGCCAGCAGCTCCATCGGGCCTAGCGGGGGGAGCTCCTACAATGAGCAGTTCTTC
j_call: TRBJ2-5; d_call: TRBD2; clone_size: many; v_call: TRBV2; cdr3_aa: CASSRLAGVKTQYF; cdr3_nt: TGTGCCAGCAGCCGACTAGCGGGAGTAAAGACCCAGTACTTC
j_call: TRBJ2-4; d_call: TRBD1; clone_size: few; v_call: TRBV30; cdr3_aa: CAWSETGGKNIQYF; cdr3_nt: TGTGCCTGGAGTGAAACAGGGGGGAAAAACATTCAGTACTTC
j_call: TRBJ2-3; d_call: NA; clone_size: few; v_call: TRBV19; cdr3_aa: CASSIRPEGDTQYF; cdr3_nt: TGTGCCAGTAGTATCCGGCCTGAGGGAGATACGCAGTATTTT
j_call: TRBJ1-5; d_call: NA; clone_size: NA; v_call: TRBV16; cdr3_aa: CASSQSTGGGPQHF; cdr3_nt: TGTGCCAGCAGCCAATCAACGGGGGGGGGGCCCCAGCATTTT
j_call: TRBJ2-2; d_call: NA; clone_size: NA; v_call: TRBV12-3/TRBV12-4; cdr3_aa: CASSLAGSPTPGELFF; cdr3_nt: TGTGCCAGCAGTTTAGCGGGCAGCCCTACACCCGGGGAGCTGTTTTTT
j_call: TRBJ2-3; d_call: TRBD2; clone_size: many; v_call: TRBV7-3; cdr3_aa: CASSLVSGRITDTQYF; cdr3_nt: TGTGCCAGCAGCTTGGTTAGCGGGAGAATCACAGATACGCAGTATTTT
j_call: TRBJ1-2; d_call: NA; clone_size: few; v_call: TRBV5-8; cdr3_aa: CASSLVDLGDYGYTF; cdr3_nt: TGTGCCAGCAGCTTGGTAGACTTGGGGGACTATGGCTACACCTTC
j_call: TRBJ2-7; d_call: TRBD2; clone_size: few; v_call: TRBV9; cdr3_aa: CASSALERGGGEQYF; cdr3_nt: TGTGCCAGCAGCGCCTTGGAACGGGGGGGCGGGGAGCAGTACTTC
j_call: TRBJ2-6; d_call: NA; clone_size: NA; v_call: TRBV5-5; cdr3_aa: CASRRPGGGGANVLTF; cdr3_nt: TGTGCCAGCAGACGTCCAGGGGGGGGTGGGGCCAACGTCCTGACTTTC
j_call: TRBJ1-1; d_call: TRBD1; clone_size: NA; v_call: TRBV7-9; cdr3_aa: CASRSRTGTGCFF; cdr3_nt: TGTGCCAGCAGATCGCGAACCGGGACAGGGTGTTTCTTT
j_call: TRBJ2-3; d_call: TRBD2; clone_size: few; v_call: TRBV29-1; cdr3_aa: CSVGPREGGTDTQYF; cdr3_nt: TGCAGCGTTGGACCACGGGAGGGTGGCACAGATACGCAGTATTTT
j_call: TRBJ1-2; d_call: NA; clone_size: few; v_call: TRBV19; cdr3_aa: CASSIRDANYGYTF; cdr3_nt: TGTGCCAGTAGTATACGGGACGCCAACTATGGCTACACCTTC
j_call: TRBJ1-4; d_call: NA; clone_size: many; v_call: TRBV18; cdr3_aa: CASSPSGRRNEKLFF; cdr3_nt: TGTGCCAGCTCACCATCAGGGAGGCGTAATGAAAAACTGTTTTTT
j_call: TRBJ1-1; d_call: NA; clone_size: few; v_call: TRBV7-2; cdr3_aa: CASSGHPGTEAFF; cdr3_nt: TGTGCCAGCAGCGGACACCCTGGAACTGAAGCTTTCTTT
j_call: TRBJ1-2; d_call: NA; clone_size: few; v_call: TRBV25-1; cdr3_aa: CASSDSLKANYGYTF; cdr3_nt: TGTGCCAGCAGTGACTCCCTCAAGGCTAACTATGGCTACACCTTC
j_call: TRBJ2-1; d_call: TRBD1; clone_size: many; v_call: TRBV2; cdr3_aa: CASDRGTYEQFF; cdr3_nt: TGTGCCAGTGACAGGGGCACATATGAGCAGTTCTTC
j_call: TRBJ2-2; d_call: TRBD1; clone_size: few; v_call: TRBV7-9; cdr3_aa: CASSLTRPTGSTGELFF; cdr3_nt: TGTGCCAGCAGCTTAACCCGCCCGACAGGGTCGACCGGGGAGCTGTTTTTT
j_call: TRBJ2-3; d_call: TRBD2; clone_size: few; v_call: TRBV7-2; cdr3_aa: CASSPGGLAGGTDTQYF; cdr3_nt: TGTGCCAGCAGCCCGGGGGGCCTAGCGGGGGGGACAGATACGCAGTATTTT
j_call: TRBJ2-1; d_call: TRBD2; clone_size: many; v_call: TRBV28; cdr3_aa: CASSYSGRAFNEQFF; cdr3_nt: TGTGCCAGCAGTTATAGCGGGAGGGCTTTCAATGAGCAGTTCTTC
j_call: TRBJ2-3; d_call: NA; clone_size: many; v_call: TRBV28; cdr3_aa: CASSLGRVRTDTQYF; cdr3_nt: TGTGCCAGCAGTTTGGGGCGGGTCCGCACAGATACGCAGTATTTT
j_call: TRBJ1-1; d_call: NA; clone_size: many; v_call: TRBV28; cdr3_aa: CASSDTNTEAFF; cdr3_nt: TGTGCCAGCAGTGACACGAACACTGAAGCTTTCTTT